This TCR beta chain was recovered during a study of CD8+ T cells in alopecia areata. Study overall: Tofacitinib treatment spanned 6 to 18 months, with 6 months off drug afterward. Points from the study as a whole: Both scalp clonality and the expanded CD8+ clones among the top 100 showed a significant decrease with tofacitinib.

The authors extracted RNA and reverse transcribed it into cDNA as the sequencing template. Assay: immunoSEQ multiplex PCR; the TCRdb copy retains only in-frame clones and omits some. The sample has 150,000 to 200,000 clones; around 60% are singletons. Looked up from germline, CDR1 is SQVTM and CDR2 is ANQGSEA. The CDR3 has 13 residues. V lost 4 bases, J lost 1 base, and 3 bases stayed unmatched. Treatment meaning: oral pan-JAK inhibitor, 5-10 mg twice daily. Researchers picked out CD4+ and CD8+ T cells from PBMCs by sorting. Remarks on this clone: Its antigen is as yet unknown. This sample includes further DNA sequences coding for the same CDR3.

Sample: CD4+ T cells sorted from blood, taken between weeks 47 and 50, from a patient treated with tofacitinib. V and J are TRBV29-1 and TRBJ1-1, with TRBD1 matching 7 bases. This TCR was recovered from a human donor with alopecia areata. The CDR3 protein is CSVAGQENTEAFF. CDR3 coding DNA: TGCAGCGTTGCTGGACAGGAGAACACTGAAGCTTTCTTT.